The 30 T cell receptor beta chains below were found in one sample sequenced in a study of T cell changes during pregnancy in multiple sclerosis. Data came from immunoSEQ multiplex PCR; TCRdb stores just in-frame clones and leaves some out. The sample has more than 55,000 clones; around nine tenths are singletons. Sample: peripheral blood, taken in the first trimester of pregnancy. The receptors come from a female donor in good health, enrolled as a control in a pregnancy study.

Of note for this clone: An end of the junction does not agree with germline; a read error may underlie this. The chain uses TRBV7-7 and TRBJ2-3; D call uncertain. The CDR3 length is 12 residues. Germline CDR1 SSHAT, CDR2 FNYEAQ (reference sequence). CDR3 loop: CASSQRTGTQYF. The CDR3, as DNA: TGTGCTAGCAGTCAGCGCACCGGTACGCAGTATTTT.

The rearrangement uses TRBV7-9 and TRBJ2-7; 10 nucleotides match TRBD1. Trimming removed 4 bases from V and 3 bases from J; junction bases left unmatched: 3. Germline values: CDR1 SEHNR, CDR2 FQNEAQ (reference sequence). This CDR3 has 14 amino acids. The CDR3 spells CASSWTGGNYEQYF. The CDR3, as DNA: TGTGCCAGCAGCTGGACAGGGGGGAACTACGAGCAGTACTTC.

The chain uses TRBV29-1 and TRBJ2-1; the match to TRBD2 covers 13 bases. Unmatched junction bases numbered 5, after V lost 4 bases and J lost 2 bases. This CDR3 has 16 residues. The germline V gene encodes CDR1 SQVTM and CDR2 ANQGSEA. CDR3 loop: CSVATSGRATYNEQFF. In DNA form, the CDR3 reads TGCAGCGTTGCTACTAGCGGGAGGGCCACCTACAATGAGCAGTTCTTC.

The chain links TRBV2 to TRBJ1-2; 8 bases match TRBD1. CDR3 size: 12 residues. In germline, CDR1 is SNHLY, CDR2 FYNNEI. V lost 6 bases and J lost 10; bases outside the gene matches: 7. The CDR3 DNA reads TGTGCCAGCAGGAGGACAGGGCAAGACTACACCTTC. It yields the protein CASRRTGQDYTF.

The chain recombines TRBV18 with TRBJ2-1, with TRBD2 identical over 13 bases. Germline CDR1 and CDR2: KGHSH and LQKENI. Germline trimming cut 3 bases from V and 9 bases from J; bases unmatched to any gene: 5. CDR3 length equals 15 residues. The CDR3 loop is CASSPTSGGAGEQFF. In nucleotides, the CDR3 is TGTGCCAGCTCACCCACTAGCGGGGGGGCCGGTGAGCAGTTCTTC.

The rearrangement uses TRBV6-1 and TRBJ1-4; no firm D call. V was pared by 5 bases and J by 2 bases, with 9 bases between. Germline V gene lookup returns CDR1 MNHNS and CDR2 SASEGT. This CDR3 spans 14 amino acids. CDR3 bases: TGTGCCAGCAGTTCGGGAGAGACTAATGAAAAACTGTTTTTT. It translates to CASSSGETNEKLFF.

The chain joins TRBV25-1 to TRBJ2-5; 7 bases are shared with TRBD2. With V trimmed by 8 bases and J by 5 bases, 8 bases remained unmatched. CDR1 is MGHDK, CDR2 SYGVNS, per germline. The CDR3 spans 13 residues. CDR3 sequence reads: CASGDLGGETQYF. The CDR3 region has the DNA TGTGCCAGCGGAGACTTGGGGGGGGAGACCCAGTACTTC.

The genes are TRBV30 and TRBJ2-1; 8 bases agree with TRBD2. Trimming at V came to 2 bases and at J to 0 bases, leaving 0 bases not matched to a gene. CDR3 length: 14 amino acids. Germline loops: CDR1 GTSNPN, CDR2 SVGIG (reference sequence). CDR3 nucleotide sequence: TGTGCCTGGAGTCGGGGGGGCTCCTACAATGAGCAGTTCTTC. Its protein is CAWSRGGSYNEQFF.

The rearrangement links TRBV29-1 to TRBJ1-1, with D possibly matching TRBD1 (5 bases). The V and J ends lost 4 bases and 5 bases respectively, with 17 bases between them. The length of the CDR3 is 14 residues. Germline CDR1 reads SQVTM; CDR2 reads ANQGSEA. The CDR3 DNA sequence: TGCAGCGTTGCCTGGTCAGGGCCGGTGACTGAAGCTTTCTTT. The encoded protein is CSVAWSGPVTEAFF.

V gene TRBV5-1 combines with J gene TRBJ1-6; the D is unclear. Germline CDR1 is SGHRS and CDR2 is YFSETQ. The CDR3 is made up of 15 amino acids. The germline V and J ends were trimmed by 0 bases and 5 bases, with 9 bases remaining between them. DNA for the CDR3: TGCGCCAGCAGCTTGGGCCTCCAGAATAATTCACCCCTCCACTTT. The encoded protein is CASSLGLQNNSPLHF.

This clone showed up just a few times. An end of the junction differs from the germline gene, which may be a read error. The chain carries TRBV7-7 and TRBJ2-2; D is ambiguous. CDR1 is SSHAT, CDR2 FNYEAQ, per germline (reference sequence). The CDR3 sequence is 14 residues long. CDR3 region: CASSLGLNTGELFF. The CDR3 coding sequence is TGTGCTAGCAGCTTAGGTTTAAACACCGGGGAGCTGTTTTTT.

The chain carries TRBV7-9 and TRBJ1-1; D call uncertain. The germline gives CDR1 SEHNR, CDR2 FQNEAQ (reference sequence). The germline V and J ends were trimmed by 1 base and 1 base, with 7 bases remaining between them. CDR3 size: 14 residues. The CDR3 region is CASSLGVANTEAFF. The CDR3, as DNA: TGTGCCAGCAGCTTAGGTGTGGCGAACACTGAAGCTTTCTTT.

V is TRBV13 and J is TRBJ2-7; 10 bases match TRBD1. The CDR3 is 15 amino acids. The junction had 7 bases not matched to a gene; V was cut back by 5 bases and J by 3 bases. CDR1 PRHDT and CDR2 FYEKMQ come from the germline V gene (reference sequence). CDR3: CASSGRDRGVYEQYF. The CDR3 region has the DNA TGTGCCAGCAGCGGCCGGGACAGGGGAGTCTACGAGCAGTACTTC.

The rearrangement joins TRBV4-1 to TRBJ2-7, with 10 bases that match TRBD1. Trimming at V came to 4 bases and at J to 4 bases, leaving 4 bases not matched to a gene. Per the germline V gene, CDR1 is MGHRA and CDR2 is YSYEKL. The CDR3 is 14 amino acids. CDR3 sequence (DNA): TGCGCCAGCAGCCCGACAGGGGGCGGTTACGAGCAGTACTTC. The encoded protein is CASSPTGGGYEQYF.

This clone was found a few times. The V call is TRBV18, the J call TRBJ1-1; TRBD1 is a possible D gene (6 bases). CDR3 length: 13 amino acids. V was trimmed by 2 bases and J by 4 bases, leaving 8 bases between them. CDR1 and CDR2 (germline): KGHSH, LQKENI. The CDR3 bases are TGTGCCAGCTCACCAACAGGGTTCACTGAAGCTTTCTTT. Translating it yields CASSPTGFTEAFF.

This clone was seen once. The chain recombines TRBV5-1 with TRBJ2-1, with TRBD2 matching over 11 bases. The trim removed 4 bases at V and 3 bases at J, leaving 12 bases unmatched. CDR3 size: 18 residues. Germline CDR1 reads SGHRS; CDR2 reads YFSETQ. The CDR3 loop is CASSPPLRGTSGYNEQFF. In DNA form, the CDR3 reads TGCGCCAGCAGCCCTCCTCTGCGGGGGACTAGCGGCTACAATGAGCAGTTCTTC.

Only one count was recorded for this clone. This rearrangement joins TRBV18 to TRBJ2-1, with D possibly TRBD2 on 5 matching bases. The CDR3 spans 11 residues. CDR1 is KGHSH and CDR2 is LQKENI in the germline V gene. V lost 5 bases and J lost 8, with 7 bases in between. The CDR3 spells CASSGLDEQFF. CDR3 nucleotide sequence: TGTGCCAGCTCAGGACTTGATGAGCAGTTCTTC.

CDR3 region: CASSMDGRMNTEAFF. In DNA form, the CDR3 reads TGCGCCAGCAGCATGGACGGGAGGATGAACACTGAAGCTTTCTTT. The chain has TRBV5-1 and TRBJ1-1; D unclear. The CDR3 has 15 amino acids. The V gene lost 4 bases and the J gene lost 0 bases, with 13 bases spanning the gap. Germline CDR1 is SGHRS and CDR2 is YFSETQ.

V gene TRBV5-8 combines with J gene TRBJ1-4; D uncertain. This CDR3 comprises 15 residues. Germline CDR1 is SGHTS and CDR2 is YDEGEE. The V end lost 7 bases, the J end lost 3 bases, and 16 bases lay between the germline ends. DNA of the CDR3: TGTGCCAGCGGCCCCGGGGAAAACTCTAATGAAAAACTGTTTTTT. Translating it yields CASGPGENSNEKLFF.

The rearrangement links TRBV2 to TRBJ1-1; 9 nucleotides line up with TRBD1. CDR1 SNHLY and CDR2 FYNNEI come from the germline V gene. The CDR3 has 14 amino acids. The junction had 9 bases not matched to a gene; V was cut back by 8 bases and J by 5 bases. The CDR3 sequence is CASPGGQGGTEAFF. In DNA form, the CDR3 reads TGTGCCAGCCCGGGGGGACAGGGAGGAACTGAAGCTTTCTTT.

The chain couples TRBV9 to TRBJ2-3, with 9 bases lining up with TRBD2. The germline V gene encodes CDR1 SGDLS and CDR2 YYNGEE. The CDR3 consists of 16 residues. With 4 bases clipped from V and 6 bases from J, the junction kept 12 bases outside the gene matches. The chain's CDR3 is CASSLRGLAGFDTQYF. CDR3 sequence (DNA): TGTGCCAGCAGCCTGAGGGGGCTAGCGGGGTTCGATACGCAGTATTTT.

The chain recombines TRBV7-3 with TRBJ2-7; maybe TRBD2 (7 bases). The ends were cut back, 2 bases at V and 3 bases at J, with 14 bases in the middle. The CDR3 covers 15 residues. Germline CDR1 SGHTA, CDR2 FQGTGA. CDR3 region: CASSLGGDTNYEQYF. The CDR3 coding sequence is TGTGCCAGCAGCTTAGGGGGGGACACTAACTACGAGCAGTACTTC.

This clone was detected once. The J gene is TRBJ2-2, the V gene TRBV5-1; maybe TRBD2 (6 bases). V was cut by 2 bases and J by 7 bases, with 15 bases left in between. CDR1 and CDR2 from the germline V gene are SGHRS and YFSETQ. The CDR3 extends over 15 amino acids. The DNA for the CDR3 is TGCGCCAGCAGCTTACTTCGGGTGGGACTCGGGGAGCTGTTTTTT. Translating gives CASSLLRVGLGELFF.

Here the CDR3 reads CASRQQGAEEKLFF. In DNA form, the CDR3 reads TGTGCCAGCAGACAACAGGGGGCGGAAGAAAAACTGTTTTTT. The chain carries TRBV5-6 and TRBJ1-4; 9 positions match TRBD1. V was pared by 5 bases and J by 8 bases, with 7 bases of the junction left unmatched. Germline assignment: CDR1 SGHDT and CDR2 YYEEEE. CDR3 size: 14 residues.

This chain joins TRBV19 and TRBJ2-5; 16 nucleotides agree with TRBD2. The V gene's germline CDR1 is LNHDA and CDR2 SQIVND (reference sequence). This CDR3 spans 17 amino acids. The V and J ends lost 6 bases and 4 bases, in that order; junction bases with no gene match: 8. The CDR3 nucleotides read TGTGCCAGTAGGGAGGGACTAGCGGGAGGGCCGGGAGAGACCCAGTACTTC. Translated: CASREGLAGGPGETQYF.

The chain uses TRBV7-9 and TRBJ1-2; 8 nucleotides agree with TRBD1. The V and J ends lost 5 bases and 8 bases, in that order; junction bases with no gene match: 16. CDR3 length: 16 amino acids. Germline V lookup: CDR1 SEHNR, CDR2 FQNEAQ (reference sequence). The CDR3 DNA sequence: TGTGCCAGCAGCCCCATGCATCGAGGACAGGGTGGAGGCTACACCTTC. This codes for CASSPMHRGQGGGYTF.

This chain links TRBV19 with TRBJ2-2; 8 nucleotides align to TRBD1. This CDR3 contains 14 residues. The V and J ends lost 7 bases and 6 bases, in that order; junction bases with no gene match: 7. The germline CDR1 and CDR2 sequences are LNHDA and SQIVND (reference sequence). CDR3 sequence: CASTPGGFAGELFF. The CDR3 DNA reads as TGTGCCAGTACCCCAGGGGGCTTTGCCGGGGAGCTGTTTTTT.

The chain employs TRBV7-8 and TRBJ2-7, with 8 bases aligning to TRBD1. The CDR3 is 16 amino acids. V lost 5 bases and J lost 0; bases outside the gene matches: 9. Germline V gene lookup returns CDR1 SGHVS and CDR2 FQNEAQ. DNA for the CDR3: TGTGCCAGCAGCCAATGGGGACAGGTGAGCTCCTACGAGCAGTACTTC. Translation: CASSQWGQVSSYEQYF.

The rearrangement joins TRBV4-2 to TRBJ2-5; 8 bases are a match to TRBD2. The V segment lost 0 bases and the J segment 7 bases; nucleotides outside the gene matches: 10. This CDR3 region has 16 residues. Germline V gene sequence: CDR1 LGHNA, CDR2 YNFKEQ. CDR3 sequence reads: CASSQDLLGLEVTQYF. In DNA, the CDR3 is TGTGCCAGCAGCCAAGATCTTCTGGGACTAGAGGTGACCCAGTACTTC.

The chain is built from TRBV7-9 and TRBJ2-1; 13 nucleotides agree with TRBD2. The CDR3 runs to 15 residues. CDR1 is SEHNR and CDR2 is FQNEAQ in the germline V gene (reference sequence). The ends lost 5 bases at V and 7 bases at J; junction bases unmatched: 5. CDR3 amino acids: CASSVTSGRLNEQFF. CDR3 DNA: TGTGCCAGCAGCGTGACTAGCGGGAGGTTAAATGAGCAGTTCTTC.